These 17 T cell receptor beta chains were all obtained from the same sample, sequenced in a study of blood T cells in healthy people across ages. Through a sample-barcoded 5' primer and a J-beta primer mix, a second PCR was run for roughly 6 to 11 cycles. TCRdb analysed the 5' RACE reads with MiXCR anew, one entry per CDR3 protein. The sample records 700,000 to 950,000 distinct CDR3 sequences, over 45% being singletons. Sequences were obtained from blood. The receptors stem from a man aged 30 to 39 in good health.

The rearrangement links TRBV12-3 or TRBV12-4 to TRBJ1-2; the match to TRBD1 covers 7 bases. Trimming at V came to 6 bases and at J to 5 bases, leaving 9 bases not matched to a gene. The CDR3 is 14 residues long. CDR3 DNA sequence: TGTGCCAGCAGCCCAGGGGGTGGATGGTATGGCTACACCTTC. Translation gives CASSPGGGWYGYTF.

The genes are TRBV6-5 and TRBJ2-5, with TRBD1 matching 10 bases. Judging by the DNA end, TRBJ2-7 fits better; the J call may be wrong. The germline V gene encodes CDR1 MNHEY and CDR2 SVGAGI. The length of the CDR3 is 15 residues. CDR3: CASSRAGTGDYEQYF. Here the CDR3 DNA reads TGTGCCAGCAGTCGGGCCGGGACAGGGGACTACGAGCAGTACTTC.

The chain couples TRBV7-9 to TRBJ1-4; D unresolved. This CDR3 region has 13 residues. V was trimmed by 0 bases and J by 8 bases, leaving 7 bases between them. Germline V gene data show CDR1 as SEHNR and CDR2 as FQNEAQ (reference sequence). The CDR3 here is CASSLASWEKLFF. The CDR3 region has the DNA TGTGCCAGCAGCTTAGCGAGTTGGGAAAAACTGTTTTTT.

J is TRBJ2-5 and V is TRBV29-1, with 7 bases aligning to TRBD1. CDR1 and CDR2 (germline): SQVTM, ANQGSEA. Trimming took 7 bases from V and 5 from J; bases not matched to a gene: 7. This CDR3 region has 12 residues. In nucleotides, the CDR3 is TGCAGCGCACAACAGGGGCCGGAGACCCAGTACTTC. Protein: CSAQQGPETQYF.

The rearrangement links TRBV7-9 to TRBJ2-3; weak D call: TRBD1 (5 bases). V lost 6 bases to trimming and J lost 9 bases, with 10 bases between them. Germline assignment: CDR1 SEHNR and CDR2 FQNEAQ (reference sequence). This CDR3 has 11 amino acids. The CDR3 region has the DNA TGTGCCAGCAGGGCTTCAGGGACGCAGTATTTT. Encoded protein: CASRASGTQYF.

This clonotype turned up a few times. The V call is TRBV10-3, the J call TRBJ2-1; 13 bases are shared with TRBD2. The CDR3 loop spans 17 amino acids. The J segment lost 7 bases and the V segment lost 5 bases, leaving 11 bases of the junction unmatched. Per germline, CDR1 ENHRY and CDR2 SYGVKD. The CDR3 nucleotides read TGTGCCATCAGTCCCGGCCATGGGACTAGCGGGAAGAATGAGCAGTTCTTC. Protein sequence: CAISPGHGTSGKNEQFF.

This clonotype was seen many times. The rearrangement uses TRBV7-2 and TRBJ1-6, with D uncertain. V lost 1 base and J 5 bases, leaving 9 bases between the germline ends. CDR1 is SGHTA and CDR2 is FQGNSA in the germline V gene. The CDR3 is made up of 15 amino acids. CDR3 coding DNA: TGTGCCAGCAGCTTAGAGTTCACCAATAATTCACCCCTCCACTTT. This encodes CASSLEFTNNSPLHF.

This CDR3 reads CASSLETGVDTEAFF. CDR3 nucleotides: TGTGCCAGCAGCTTAGAGACAGGGGTGGACACTGAAGCTTTCTTT. This sequence joins TRBV7-8 and TRBJ1-1; 8 positions agree with TRBD1. CDR3 size: 15 residues. The germline gives CDR1 SGHVS, CDR2 FQNEAQ. V trimming: 1 base; J trimming: 3 bases; junction bases outside the gene matches: 4.

This clonotype is a singleton in its sample. The J gene is TRBJ2-1, the V gene TRBV6-2 or TRBV6-3, with 10 bases aligning to TRBD1. The V segment lost 5 bases and the J segment 10 bases; nucleotides outside the gene matches: 11. CDR1 is MNHEY, CDR2 SVGEGT, per germline. CDR3 size: 15 residues. CDR3 in amino acids: CASSPPGQGPYEQFF. CDR3 DNA: TGTGCCAGCAGTCCACCGGGACAGGGGCCCTACGAGCAGTTCTTC.

This rearrangement joins TRBV24-1 to TRBJ2-1; D is undetermined. This CDR3 comprises 12 residues. Germline CDR1 and CDR2: KGHDR and SFDVKD. V was clipped by 7 bases and J by 9 bases, with 12 bases between them. The CDR3 coding sequence is TGTGCCACCAGCTCCTCGCTAACTGAGCAGTTCTTC. Protein: CATSSSLTEQFF.

The CDR3 bases are TGTGCCAGCAGCGGACAAAACTACGAGCAGTACTTC. Residues: CASSGQNYEQYF. The chain uses TRBV7-9 and TRBJ2-7, with D maybe TRBD1 (5 bases). CDR3 length: 12 residues. CDR1 and CDR2 from the germline V gene are SEHNR and FQNEAQ (reference sequence). The V end lost 5 bases, the J end lost 3 bases, and 8 bases lay between the germline ends. Complete variable domain (other parts from reference TRBV7-9 and TRBJ2-7): DTGVSQNPRHKITKRGQNVTFRCDPISEHNRLYWYRQTLGQGPEFLTYFQNEAQLEKSRLLSDRFSAERPKGSFSTLEIQRTEQGDSAMYLCASSGQNYEQYFGPGTRLTVT.

V gene TRBV7-9 combines with J gene TRBJ1-6; possibly TRBD1 for D (6 bases). Germline CDR1 and CDR2: SEHNR and FQNEAQ (reference sequence). V was clipped by 5 bases and J by 7 bases, with 18 bases between them. This CDR3 has 16 amino acids. The CDR3 DNA follows: TGTGCCAGCAGCCCTGGGGGCGGCGGTGGGAATTCACCCCTCCACTTT. This codes for CASSPGGGGGNSPLHF.

The chain has TRBV5-1 and TRBJ2-2; no definite D call. V shed 1 base and J shed 7 bases, with 8 bases lying between them. CDR3 length: 13 residues. Germline V CDR1 and CDR2: SGHRS, YFSETQ. The CDR3 here is CASSLLGVGELFF. In DNA, the CDR3 is TGCGCCAGCAGCTTGTTGGGTGTCGGGGAGCTGTTTTTT.

The rearrangement links TRBV10-2 to TRBJ2-1; a possible D gene is TRBD2 (6 bases). Trimming took 8 bases from V and 9 from J, leaving 14 bases between them. The length of the CDR3 is 12 residues. Germline V gives CDR1 WSHSY, CDR2 SAAADI. The DNA of the CDR3 is TGCGCCAGCGGCGCCGGGGGTTTTGAGCAGTTCTTC. Its protein is CASGAGGFEQFF.

The gene calls are TRBV29-1 and TRBJ1-1, with D perhaps matching TRBD1 (5 bases). The germline V gene encodes CDR1 SQVTM and CDR2 ANQGSEA. Trimming cost V 4 bases and J 4 bases, with 13 bases left between them. This CDR3 is built from 13 residues. The CDR3 DNA follows: TGCAGCGTTGTTGCCAGGGTGGGCACTGAAGCTTTCTTT. This gives the protein CSVVARVGTEAFF.

The table lists this clonotype with many counts. The chain is built from TRBV5-1 and TRBJ2-5; D gene uncertain. CDR1 is SGHRS and CDR2 is YFSETQ in the germline V gene. The V end was cut by 0 bases, the J end by 4 bases, with 4 bases between. The CDR3 spans 12 residues. CDR3 region: CASSLALETQYF. The CDR3 DNA reads TGCGCCAGCAGCTTGGCCTTAGAGACCCAGTACTTC.

The gene calls are TRBV6-1 and TRBJ1-5; D possibly corresponds to TRBD1 (6 bases). The CDR3 sequence is 14 residues long. The germline gives CDR1 MNHNS, CDR2 SASEGT. Trimming shortened V by 6 bases and J by 5 bases, and 14 bases separated the two germline ends. This CDR3 is CASRGGERYQPQHF. CDR3 DNA: TGTGCCAGCAGAGGGGGGGAGCGTTATCAGCCCCAGCATTTT.